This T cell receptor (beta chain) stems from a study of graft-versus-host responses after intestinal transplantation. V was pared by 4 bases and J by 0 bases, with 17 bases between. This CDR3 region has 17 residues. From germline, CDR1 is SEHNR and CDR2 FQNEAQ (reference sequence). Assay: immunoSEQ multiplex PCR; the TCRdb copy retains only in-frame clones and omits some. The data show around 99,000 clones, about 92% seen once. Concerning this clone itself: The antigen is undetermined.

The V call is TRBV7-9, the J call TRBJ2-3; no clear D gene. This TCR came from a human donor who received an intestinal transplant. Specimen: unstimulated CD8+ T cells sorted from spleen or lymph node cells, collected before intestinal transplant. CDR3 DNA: TGTGCCAGCAGCTCTACCCCTAGGAAGACTAGCACAGATACGCAGTATTTT. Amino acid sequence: CASSSTPRKTSTDTQYF. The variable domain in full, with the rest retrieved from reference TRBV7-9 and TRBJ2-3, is DTGVSQNPRHKITKRGQNVTFRCDPISEHNRLYWYRQTLGQGPEFLTYFQNEAQLEKSRLLSDRFSAERPKGSFSTLEIQRTEQGDSAMYLCASSSTPRKTSTDTQYFGPGTRLTVL.